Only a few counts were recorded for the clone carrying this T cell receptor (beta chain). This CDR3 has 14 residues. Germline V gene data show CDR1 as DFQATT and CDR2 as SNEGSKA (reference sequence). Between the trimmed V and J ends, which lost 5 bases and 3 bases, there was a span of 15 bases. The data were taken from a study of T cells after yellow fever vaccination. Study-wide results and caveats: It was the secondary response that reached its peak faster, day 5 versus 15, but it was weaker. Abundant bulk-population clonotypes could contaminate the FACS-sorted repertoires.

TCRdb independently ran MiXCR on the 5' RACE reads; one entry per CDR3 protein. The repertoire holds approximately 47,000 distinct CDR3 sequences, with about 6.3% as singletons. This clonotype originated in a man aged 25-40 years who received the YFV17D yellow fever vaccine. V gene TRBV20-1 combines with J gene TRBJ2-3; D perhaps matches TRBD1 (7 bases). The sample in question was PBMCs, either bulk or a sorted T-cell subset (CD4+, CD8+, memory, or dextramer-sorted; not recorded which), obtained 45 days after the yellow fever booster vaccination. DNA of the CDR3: TGCAGTGCTTCTTCGGAGGGGGCGACAGATACGCAGTATTTT. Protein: CSASSEGATDTQYF.